These 18 T cell receptor beta chains were all obtained from the same sample, sequenced in a study of post-analysis software for immune sequencing data. No antigen has been assigned to these receptors. Presence of unique molecular identifiers characterized the TCR beta cDNA libraries. Via MiXCR, TCRdb re-called the PCR reads, giving one row per CDR3 protein. The profile shows around 500,000 distinct CDR3 sequences, 30% to 40% of them singletons. The study, taken as a whole, reports: Controls showed lower frequencies than patients for a few TRBV segments, and TRBV5-6, TRBV5-1 and TRBV20-1 were among these.

Specimen: blood. Source of these receptors: a girl aged 2 to 17 with multiple sclerosis.

V is TRBV4-1 and J is TRBJ1-5; no definite D call. Germline V gene data show CDR1 as MGHRA and CDR2 as YSYEKL. V lost 1 base to trimming and J lost 6 bases, with 10 bases between them. The length of the CDR3 is 14 residues. The CDR3 DNA follows: TGCGCCAGCAGCCAAGTATTCCCCGGTCAGCCCCAGCATTTT. Translation: CASSQVFPGQPQHF.

This chain uses TRBV7-2 with TRBJ2-7; TRBD2 aligns across 9 bases. The CDR3 runs to 17 residues. Germline loops: CDR1 SGHTA, CDR2 FQGNSA. V lost 1 base, J lost 5 bases, and 12 bases stayed unmatched. The CDR3 here is CASSLDWRRGGQNEQYF. CDR3 sequence (DNA): TGTGCCAGCAGCTTAGATTGGCGGCGGGGGGGCCAAAACGAGCAGTACTTC.

The rearrangement joins TRBV7-2 to TRBJ1-4; the match to TRBD1 covers 11 bases. There are 15 residues in the CDR3. Per germline, CDR1 SGHTA and CDR2 FQGNSA. The trim removed 4 bases at V and 7 bases at J, leaving 5 bases unmatched. The CDR3, as DNA: TGTGCCAGCAGCTCGGGACAGGGGGACGGTGAAAAACTGTTTTTT. This gives the protein CASSSGQGDGEKLFF. Full variable domain (remainder filled in from reference TRBV7-2 and TRBJ1-4): GAGVSQSPSNKVTEKGKDVELRCDPISGHTALYWYRQSLGQGLEFLIYFQGNSAPDKSGLPSDRFSAERTGGSVSTLTIQRTQQEDSAVYLCASSSGQGDGEKLFFGSGTQLSVL.

This sequence joins TRBV20-1 and TRBJ2-5; no clear D gene. The J call may be in error: the DNA end matches TRBJ2-7 better. CDR3 length equals 14 residues. Germline CDR1 and CDR2: DFQATT and SNEGSKA (reference sequence). CDR3 in DNA: TGCAGTGCTAGAGTCTCCAGACAAACCTACGAGCAGTACTTC. Translation gives CSARVSRQTYEQYF.

J is TRBJ2-7 and V is TRBV29-1; the match to TRBD1 covers 11 bases. CDR1 and CDR2 from the germline V gene are SQVTM and ANQGSEA. The CDR3 totals 13 residues. The junction had 3 bases not matched to a gene; V was cut back by 3 bases and J by 5 bases. CDR3 in amino acids: CSVDGQGADEQYF. CDR3 nucleotides: TGCAGCGTTGATGGACAGGGGGCCGACGAGCAGTACTTC.

This clonotype was observed a few times. The chain recombines TRBV4-2 with TRBJ1-5; TRBD1 aligns across 8 bases. CDR1 LGHNA and CDR2 YNFKEQ come from the germline V gene. V lost 4 bases and J lost 0; bases outside the gene matches: 11. The CDR3 contains 18 residues. This CDR3 is CASSLTGTGGLSNQPQHF. As DNA, the CDR3 is TGTGCCAGCAGCCTAACCGGGACAGGAGGGCTTAGCAATCAGCCCCAGCATTTT.

The chain employs TRBV5-1 and TRBJ1-1; 8 bases agree with TRBD1. CDR1 is SGHRS and CDR2 is YFSETQ in the germline V gene. This CDR3 contains 15 residues. With V trimmed by 0 bases and J by 3 bases, 4 bases remained unmatched. In DNA form, the CDR3 reads TGCGCCAGCAGCTTGGGACAGGGGTGGGACACTGAAGCTTTCTTT. Protein sequence: CASSLGQGWDTEAFF.

The genes are TRBV14 and TRBJ2-1; unclear D gene. The CDR3 has 12 amino acids. V shed 1 base and J shed 8 bases, with 6 bases lying between them. The germline gives CDR1 SGHDN, CDR2 FVKESK. The CDR3 loop reads CASSQGSYEQFF. The CDR3, as DNA: TGTGCCAGCAGCCAAGGAAGCTATGAGCAGTTCTTC.

The J gene is TRBJ2-3, the V gene TRBV27; possibly TRBD1 for D (5 bases). Germline V lookup: CDR1 MNHEY, CDR2 SMNVEV (reference sequence). CDR3 length: 15 residues. V dropped 2 bases and J dropped 4 bases, with 13 bases sitting between them. This chain's CDR3 is CASSLGSWGPDTQYF. In DNA, the CDR3 is TGTGCCAGCAGTTTAGGCTCCTGGGGCCCAGATACGCAGTATTTT.

The rearrangement uses TRBV6-6 and TRBJ1-2; a possible D gene is TRBD1 (6 bases). Looked up from germline, CDR1 is MNHNY and CDR2 is SVGAGI (reference sequence). V shed 7 bases and J shed 4 bases, with 13 bases lying between them. CDR3 length: 13 residues. CDR3 nucleotide sequence: TGTGCCAGCACCAAGGGGGGAACCTATGGCTACACCTTC. Translation gives CASTKGGTYGYTF.

J is TRBJ2-1 and V is TRBV5-6; D gene unclear. The CDR3 spans 17 residues. V lost 0 bases to trimming and J lost 6 bases, with 19 bases between them. Germline assignment: CDR1 SGHDT and CDR2 YYEEEE. The CDR3 spells CASSLEARSLVVNEQFF. DNA of the CDR3: TGTGCCAGCAGCTTGGAGGCTAGATCGTTGGTCGTCAATGAGCAGTTCTTC.

This clonotype was detected a few times. The chain recombines TRBV5-4 with TRBJ2-7; the match to TRBD1 covers 9 bases. The CDR3 extends over 13 amino acids. V was clipped by 3 bases and J by 5 bases; unmatched bases: 3. Per germline, CDR1 SGHNT and CDR2 YYREEE (reference sequence). This CDR3 is CASSSGQGNEQYF. The CDR3 coding sequence is TGTGCCAGCAGCTCCGGACAGGGGAACGAGCAGTACTTC.

On this clonotype: A read error may account for a junction end that differs from germline. V and J are TRBV27 and TRBJ1-1; the match to TRBD1 covers 7 bases. The length of the CDR3 is 16 residues. Per the germline V gene, CDR1 is MNHEY and CDR2 is SMNVEV (reference sequence). The CDR3 region has the DNA TGTGCCAGCAGTTTACAGGGGGGATTCATGAACATTGAAGCTTTCTTT. It is translated as CASSLQGGFMNIEAFF.

The table lists this clonotype with a few counts. The chain joins TRBV29-1 to TRBJ2-5; D is unclear. From germline, CDR1 is SQVTM and CDR2 ANQGSEA. Trimming shortened V by 0 bases and J by 7 bases, and 9 bases separated the two germline ends. The CDR3 has 12 residues. CDR3 region: CSVEDGVGTQYF. CDR3 nucleotides: TGCAGCGTTGAAGATGGCGTTGGGACCCAGTACTTC.

J is TRBJ2-1 and V is TRBV20-1; TRBD2 aligns across 12 bases. V gave up 3 bases and J gave up 10 bases; unmatched junction bases: 13. Per germline, CDR1 DFQATT and CDR2 SNEGSKA (reference sequence). The CDR3 has 16 amino acids. CDR3 in amino acids: CSASPGPSGGAGEQFF. CDR3 in DNA: TGCAGTGCTAGCCCCGGCCCTAGCGGGGGGGCCGGCGAGCAGTTCTTC.

This sequence joins TRBV12-3 or TRBV12-4 and TRBJ1-1; tentative D call: TRBD1 (6 bases). The CDR3 contains 14 residues. The V end lost 7 bases, the J end lost 6 bases, and 18 bases lay between the germline ends. The CDR3 protein is CASTRLGGAAEAFF. CDR3 DNA sequence: TGTGCCAGCACCCGACTCGGGGGGGCTGCTGAAGCTTTCTTT.

This clonotype has a single count. This chain connects TRBV4-1 to TRBJ1-2, with TRBD1 matching over 10 bases. J lost 8 bases, V lost 5 bases, and 14 bases had no gene match. The CDR3 covers 16 residues. The germline CDR1 and CDR2 sequences are MGHRA and YSYEKL. The CDR3 sequence: CASSLTGGAGGVGYTF. For the CDR3, the DNA is TGCGCCAGCAGCTTGACAGGGGGCGCAGGAGGGGTGGGCTACACCTTC.

The chain recombines TRBV7-2 with TRBJ2-3, with TRBD2 matching 10 bases. The trim removed 0 bases at V and 1 base at J, leaving 4 bases unmatched. The CDR3 runs to 17 residues. Germline lookup yields CDR1 SGHTA and CDR2 FQGNSA. The CDR3 sequence is CASSLATSGAGTDTQYF. CDR3 coding DNA: TGTGCCAGCAGCTTAGCAACTAGCGGGGCCGGCACAGATACGCAGTATTTT.